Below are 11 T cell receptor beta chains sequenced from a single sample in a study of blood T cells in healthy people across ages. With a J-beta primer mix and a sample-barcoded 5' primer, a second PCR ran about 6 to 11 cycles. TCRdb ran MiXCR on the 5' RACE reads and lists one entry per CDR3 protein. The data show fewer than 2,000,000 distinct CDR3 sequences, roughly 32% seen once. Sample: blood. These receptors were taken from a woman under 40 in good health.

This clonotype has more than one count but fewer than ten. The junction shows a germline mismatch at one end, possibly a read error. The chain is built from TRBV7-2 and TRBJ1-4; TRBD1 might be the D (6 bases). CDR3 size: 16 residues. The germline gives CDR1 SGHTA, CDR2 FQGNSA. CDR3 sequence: CASSLAHRAANEKLFF. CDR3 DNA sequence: TGTGCCAGTAGCTTAGCGCACAGGGCAGCTAATGAAAAACTGTTTTTT.

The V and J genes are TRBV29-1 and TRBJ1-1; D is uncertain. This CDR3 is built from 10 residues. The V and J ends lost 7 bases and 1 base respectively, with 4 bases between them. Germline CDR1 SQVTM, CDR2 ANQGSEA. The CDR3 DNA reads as TGCAGCGGGACGAACACTGAAGCTTTCTTT. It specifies CSGTNTEAFF.

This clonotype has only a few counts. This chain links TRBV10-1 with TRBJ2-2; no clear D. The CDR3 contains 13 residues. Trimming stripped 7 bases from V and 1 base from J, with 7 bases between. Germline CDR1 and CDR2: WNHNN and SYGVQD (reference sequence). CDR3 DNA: TGCGCCAGCAAAAGTCAGAACACCGGGGAGCTGTTTTTT. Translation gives CASKSQNTGELFF.

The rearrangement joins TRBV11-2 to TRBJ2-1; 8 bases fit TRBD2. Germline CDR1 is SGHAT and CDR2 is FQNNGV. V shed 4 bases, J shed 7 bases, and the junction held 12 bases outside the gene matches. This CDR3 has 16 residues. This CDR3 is CASSSASAGVMNEQFF. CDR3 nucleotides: TGTGCCAGCAGCTCCGCGTCAGCGGGGGTTATGAATGAGCAGTTCTTC.

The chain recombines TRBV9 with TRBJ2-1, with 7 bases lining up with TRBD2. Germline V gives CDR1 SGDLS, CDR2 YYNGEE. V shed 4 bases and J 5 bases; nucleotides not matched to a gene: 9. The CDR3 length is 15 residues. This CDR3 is CASSPPASGNNEQFF. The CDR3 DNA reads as TGTGCCAGCAGCCCTCCGGCTAGCGGAAACAATGAGCAGTTCTTC.

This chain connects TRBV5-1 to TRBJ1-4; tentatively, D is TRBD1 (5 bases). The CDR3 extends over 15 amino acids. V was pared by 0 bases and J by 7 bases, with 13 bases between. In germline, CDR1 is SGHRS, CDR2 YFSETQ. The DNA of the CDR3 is TGCGCCAGCAGCTTGGTGGCAGGGAATCTTGAAAAACTGTTTTTT. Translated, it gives CASSLVAGNLEKLFF.

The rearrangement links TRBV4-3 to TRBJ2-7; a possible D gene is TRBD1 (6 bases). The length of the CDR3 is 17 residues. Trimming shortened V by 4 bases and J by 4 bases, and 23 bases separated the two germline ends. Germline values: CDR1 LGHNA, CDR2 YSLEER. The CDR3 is CASSPGFSTNRAYEQYF. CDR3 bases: TGCGCCAGCAGCCCTGGTTTTTCTACAAACAGGGCGTACGAGCAGTACTTC.

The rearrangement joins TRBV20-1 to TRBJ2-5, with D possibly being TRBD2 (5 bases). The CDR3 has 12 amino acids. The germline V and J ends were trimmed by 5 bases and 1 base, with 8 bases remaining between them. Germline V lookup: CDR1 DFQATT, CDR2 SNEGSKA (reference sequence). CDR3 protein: CSALTTQETQYF. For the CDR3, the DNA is TGCAGTGCTCTGACTACCCAAGAGACCCAGTACTTC.

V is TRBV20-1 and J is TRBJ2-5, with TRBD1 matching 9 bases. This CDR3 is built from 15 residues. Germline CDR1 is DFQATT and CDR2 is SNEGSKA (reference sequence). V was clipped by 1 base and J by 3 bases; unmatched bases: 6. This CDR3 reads CSARVPGQGKETQYF. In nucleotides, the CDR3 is TGCAGTGCTAGAGTACCGGGACAGGGAAAAGAGACCCAGTACTTC.

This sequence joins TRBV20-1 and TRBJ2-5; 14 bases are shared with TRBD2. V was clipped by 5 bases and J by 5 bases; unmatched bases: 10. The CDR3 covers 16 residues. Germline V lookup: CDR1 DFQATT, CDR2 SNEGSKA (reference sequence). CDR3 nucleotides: TGCAGTGCTTCAATACCGGGACTAGCGGGGGTGGAGACCCAGTACTTC. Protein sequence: CSASIPGLAGVETQYF.

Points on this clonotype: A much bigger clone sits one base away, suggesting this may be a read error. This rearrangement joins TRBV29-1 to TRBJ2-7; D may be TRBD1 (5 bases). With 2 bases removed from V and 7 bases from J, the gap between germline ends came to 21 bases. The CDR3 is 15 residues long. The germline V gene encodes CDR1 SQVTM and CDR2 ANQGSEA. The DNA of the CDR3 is TGCAGCGTTGAACCTGTCGCAGGGCTGGACAATGAGCAGTACTTC. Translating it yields CSVEPVAGLDNEQYF.